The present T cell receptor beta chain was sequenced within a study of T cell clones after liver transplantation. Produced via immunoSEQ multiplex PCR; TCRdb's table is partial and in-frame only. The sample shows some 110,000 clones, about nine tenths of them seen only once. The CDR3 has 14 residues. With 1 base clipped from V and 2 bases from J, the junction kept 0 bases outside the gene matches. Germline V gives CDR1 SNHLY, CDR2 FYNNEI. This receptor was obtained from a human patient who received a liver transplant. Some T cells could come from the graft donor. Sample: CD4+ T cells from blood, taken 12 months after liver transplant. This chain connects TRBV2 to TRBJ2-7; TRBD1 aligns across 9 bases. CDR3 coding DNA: TGTGCCAGCAGTGAAGACAGGGGGCCCTACGAGCAGTACTTC. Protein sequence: CASSEDRGPYEQYF. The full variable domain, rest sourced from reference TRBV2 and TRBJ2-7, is EPEVTQTPSHQVTQMGQEVILRCVPISNHLYFYWYRQILGQKVEFLVSFYNNEISEKSEIFDDQFSVERPDGSNFTLKIRSTKLEDSAMYFCASSEDRGPYEQYFGPGTRLTVT.